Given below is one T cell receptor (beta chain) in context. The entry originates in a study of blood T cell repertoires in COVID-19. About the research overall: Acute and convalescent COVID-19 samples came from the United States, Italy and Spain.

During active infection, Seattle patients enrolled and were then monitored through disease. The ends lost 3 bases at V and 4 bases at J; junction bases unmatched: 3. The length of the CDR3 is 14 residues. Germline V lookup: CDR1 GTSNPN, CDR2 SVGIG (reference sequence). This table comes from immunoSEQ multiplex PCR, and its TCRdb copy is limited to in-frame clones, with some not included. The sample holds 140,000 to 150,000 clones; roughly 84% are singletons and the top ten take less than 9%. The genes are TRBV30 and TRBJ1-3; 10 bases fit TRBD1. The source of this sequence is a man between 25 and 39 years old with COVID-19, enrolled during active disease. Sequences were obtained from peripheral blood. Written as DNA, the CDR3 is TGTGCCTGGAGGGACAGGGGGAACGGAAACACCATATATTTT. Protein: CAWRDRGNGNTIYF.